This is a list of T cell receptor beta chains from one sample in a study of T cell changes during pregnancy in multiple sclerosis. Only in-frame clones appear in the TCRdb table, and some are missing; sequencing was by immunoSEQ multiplex PCR. The table includes under 85,000 clones, 80% to 95% detected once. The material was CD4+ T cells from peripheral blood mononuclear cells, obtained in the second trimester of pregnancy. The receptors come from a female donor with multiple sclerosis, enrolled in a pregnancy study. CDR3s include the opening cysteine and the closing phenylalanine or tryptophan. A D gene is named only where the DNA matches it firmly.

d_gene	v_gene	CDR3aa
.	TRBV5-4	CASSLDRSLGEKLFF
TRBD2	TRBV9	CASSVGTSGGNIQYF
.	TRBV28	CAILRGARGGRREKLFF
.	TRBV6-1	CASIGQPSWRAFF
.	TRBV6-5	CASSLGPRGYADTQYF
.	TRBV19	CASSIVGGDEQFF
TRBD2	TRBV9	CASSGGLGPDTGELFF
TRBD1	TRBV27	CASSPLPDRVHGYTF
.	TRBV4-3	CASSQDRAGVKLFF
TRBD2	TRBV7-2	CASSLGTSGRTEEQYF
.	TRBV7-8	CASSLNRALGNTEAFF
.	TRBV30	CAWTRIGNTIYF
TRBD1	TRBV27	CASSSLNRGGYTF
TRBD1	TRBV11-3	CASSGVSQGARGEQYF
.	TRBV7-9	CASSQSAGVGTEAFF
.	TRBV10-3	CAISELGGIGGYTF
TRBD2	TRBV5-1	CASSLKGEGLGEQYF
TRBD1	TRBV5-3	CARSLPGQGNYGYTF
TRBD1	TRBV15	CATSRAIGTGGGKLFF
.	TRBV2	CATPAGARYESLNTEAFF
TRBD1	TRBV6-5	CASSYSRGQGNTEAFF
.	TRBV28	CASRNEKLFF
.	TRBV6-5	CASSRTGGTDTQYF
TRBD1	TRBV5-1	CASSIGTVGTVNYGYTF
.	TRBV19	CASSIRHRDTIYF
TRBD1	TRBV19	CASSLPKDRGLNTEAFF
.	TRBV7-9	CASSRQRNTEAFF
.	TRBV5-1	CASSRDTGYEQYF
.	TRBV5-6	CASSLASQETQYF
.	TRBV2	CASISDTEAFF
.	TRBV7-8	CASSLAPQGGVAYGYTF
TRBD1	TRBV2	CASSRQGRAGANVLTF
.	TRBV29-1	CSVGEAPNSPLHF
TRBD2	TRBV18	CASSPPAGGRDIQYF
TRBD1	TRBV30	CAWGFRGEKLFF
.	TRBV2	CASSEAEPNEKLFF
.	TRBV5-5	CASSPLSLNTEAFF
.	TRBV19	CASSIRRAEAFF
TRBD2	TRBV5-1	CASSLAAGGSPGELFF
TRBD1	TRBV9	CASSVDDRAYSGANVLTF
.	TRBV5-1	CASSPGQIYEQYF
.	TRBV5-6	CASSLGPGGGGTEAFF
.	TRBV19	CASSIGGRSNEKLFF
.	TRBV7-8	CASNLGRGSTNEKLFF